One sample yielded the 32 T cell receptor beta chains listed below, sequenced in a study of blood T cell repertoires in COVID-19. Method: immunoSEQ multiplex PCR; TCRdb's copy keeps in-frame clones and lacks some. The sample includes roughly 97,000 clones, 90% of them seen just once. The specimen was peripheral blood. The receptors derive from a man aged 60-69 years with acute or convalescent COVID-19.

This rearrangement joins TRBV24-1 to TRBJ2-1, with 8 bases fitting TRBD1. CDR1 is KGHDR, CDR2 SFDVKD, per germline. This CDR3 has 14 amino acids. Trimming at V came to 5 bases and at J to 5 bases, leaving 4 bases not matched to a gene. The chain's CDR3 is CATSATGVHNEQFF. CDR3 coding DNA: TGTGCCACCAGTGCGACAGGGGTCCACAATGAGCAGTTCTTC.

The rearrangement links TRBV7-8 to TRBJ1-5, with 8 bases matching TRBD1. V lost 2 bases, J lost 0 bases, and 12 bases stayed unmatched. This CDR3 has 19 residues. The germline gives CDR1 SGHVS, CDR2 FQNEAQ. CDR3 in amino acids: CASSLIRTGRTYSNQPQHF. In DNA form, the CDR3 reads TGTGCCAGCAGCTTAATCCGGACAGGGAGGACCTATAGCAATCAGCCCCAGCATTTT. Looking up the rest from reference TRBV7-8 and TRBJ1-5 gives the full variable domain: GAGVSQSPRYKVAKRGQDVALRCDPISGHVSLFWYQQALGQGPEFLTYFQNEAQLDKSGLPSDRFFAERPEGSVSTLKIQRTQQEDSAVYLCASSLIRTGRTYSNQPQHFGDGTRLSIL.

The rearrangement links TRBV6-1 to TRBJ1-3; D is undetermined. The germline CDR1 and CDR2 sequences are MNHNS and SASEGT. The CDR3 is 15 amino acids. V lost 3 bases to trimming and J lost 0 bases, with 9 bases between them. The CDR3 loop reads CASSERPSSGNTIYF. The CDR3 DNA reads as TGTGCCAGCAGTGAGAGGCCCAGCTCTGGAAACACCATATATTTT.

The rearrangement joins TRBV19 to TRBJ1-2; TRBD1 aligns across 7 bases. V was clipped by 8 bases and J by 8 bases; unmatched bases: 14. The CDR3 is made up of 14 amino acids. Germline V gene data show CDR1 as LNHDA and CDR2 as SQIVND (reference sequence). The CDR3 DNA reads TGTGCCAGTCGTTACAGGGGCGGCTCAACAGGCTACACCTTC. This gives the protein CASRYRGGSTGYTF.

The CDR3 DNA is TGTGCCAGCAGCCAAGCCTACCCGGGTGATACGCAGTATTTT. Protein sequence: CASSQAYPGDTQYF. The rearrangement uses TRBV3-1 (or the pseudogene TRBV3-2) and TRBJ2-3; D not certain. Trimming pared 1 base from V and 6 bases from J, leaving 11 bases between. The CDR3 loop spans 14 amino acids. The germline CDR1 and CDR2 sequences are LGHDT and YNNKEL (reference sequence).

The genes are TRBV7-9 and TRBJ1-4; maybe TRBD1 (5 bases). Germline-derived CDR1 and CDR2 are SEHNR and FQNEAQ (reference sequence). This CDR3 is built from 14 residues. Trimming stripped 2 bases from V and 2 bases from J, with 6 bases between. The CDR3 region has the DNA TGTGCCAGCAGCTTACGACAGACTAATGAAAAACTGTTTTTT. It specifies CASSLRQTNEKLFF. The entire variable domain, with the rest obtained from reference TRBV7-9 and TRBJ1-4, is as follows: DTGVSQNPRHKITKRGQNVTFRCDPISEHNRLYWYRQTLGQGPEFLTYFQNEAQLEKSRLLSDRFSAERPKGSFSTLEIQRTEQGDSAMYLCASSLRQTNEKLFFGSGTQLSVL.

CDR3 region: CASRSGVAATYNEQFF. CDR3 nucleotide sequence: TGTGCCAGCAGGTCGGGTGTGGCAGCAACCTACAATGAGCAGTTCTTC. The chain carries TRBV5-5 and TRBJ2-1; D not certain. Germline assignment: CDR1 SGHKS and CDR2 YYEKEE (reference sequence). V lost 5 bases, J lost 2 bases, and 17 bases lay in between. This CDR3 spans 16 amino acids.

As concerns this clone: The junction differs from germline at one of its ends, possibly a read error. The chain employs TRBV7-9 and TRBJ1-1; 8 bases line up with TRBD1. Germline lookup yields CDR1 SEHNR and CDR2 FQNEAQ (reference sequence). The CDR3 has 15 amino acids. The CDR3 DNA reads as TGTGCCAGCAGCCTAGCTGGACAGGGGAACACTGAAGCTTTCTTT. Translating it yields CASSLAGQGNTEAFF.

This sequence joins TRBV30 and TRBJ1-2, with D maybe TRBD1 (5 bases). V was pared by 0 bases and J by 12 bases, with 14 bases between. The germline CDR1 and CDR2 sequences are GTSNPN and SVGIG (reference sequence). The CDR3 consists of 12 residues. The CDR3 reads CAWSVSSGPHTF. In DNA form, the CDR3 reads TGTGCCTGGAGTGTATCGTCAGGGCCCCACACCTTC.

The V and J genes are TRBV30 and TRBJ1-6; no firm D call. The ends were cut back, 0 bases at V and 5 bases at J, with 5 bases in the middle. CDR1 and CDR2 (germline): GTSNPN, SVGIG (reference sequence). This CDR3 is 13 amino acids long. In DNA form, the CDR3 reads TGTGCCTGGAGTGTTCAGAATAATTCACCCCTCCACTTT. It encodes CAWSVQNNSPLHF.

This sequence joins TRBV19 and TRBJ1-1, with 8 bases identical to TRBD1. The CDR3 has 16 residues. Germline loops: CDR1 LNHDA, CDR2 SQIVND (reference sequence). V lost 3 bases and J lost 1; bases outside the gene matches: 7. The CDR3 DNA is TGTGCCAGTAGTATGATGGACAGGGTTACGAACACTGAAGCTTTCTTT. Translation: CASSMMDRVTNTEAFF. The complete variable domain, with remaining parts taken from reference TRBV19 and TRBJ1-1, reads DGGITQSPKYLFRKEGQNVTLSCEQNLNHDAMYWYRQDPGQGLRLIYYSQIVNDFQKGDIAEGYSVSREKKESFPLTVTSAQKNPTAFYLCASSMMDRVTNTEAFFGQGTRLTVV.

The table lists this clone with a count of one. V usage is TRBV7-2 and J usage is TRBJ1-5, with TRBD1 matching 7 bases. CDR1 is SGHTA and CDR2 is FQGNSA in the germline V gene. V lost 1 base and J lost 10; bases outside the gene matches: 7. The CDR3 spans 14 residues. The DNA of the CDR3 is TGTGCCAGCAGCTTAGGACAGGGTCTGGGACCCCAGCATTTT. This codes for CASSLGQGLGPQHF.

This clone was seen more than once but under ten times. The V call is TRBV19, the J call TRBJ1-3; D is uncertain. Trimming removed 3 bases from V and 2 bases from J, with 17 bases in between. Germline-derived CDR1 and CDR2 are LNHDA and SQIVND (reference sequence). The CDR3 extends over 17 amino acids. CDR3 nucleotides: TGTGCCAGTAGTATCATGCAGGCTGACTACGCTGGAAACACCATATATTTT. It is translated as CASSIMQADYAGNTIYF.

This chain connects TRBV7-2 to TRBJ2-5; tentatively, D is TRBD2 (7 bases). CDR1 SGHTA and CDR2 FQGNSA come from the germline V gene. There are 14 residues in the CDR3. V was shortened by 5 bases and J by 5 bases, with 15 bases between the two germline ends. The DNA for the CDR3 is TGTGCCAGCAGCCGCACCGCGGGGGCGGAGACCCAGTACTTC. Translated: CASSRTAGAETQYF. The complete variable domain, with remaining parts taken from reference TRBV7-2 and TRBJ2-5, reads GAGVSQSPSNKVTEKGKDVELRCDPISGHTALYWYRQSLGQGLEFLIYFQGNSAPDKSGLPSDRFSAERTGGSVSTLTIQRTQQEDSAVYLCASSRTAGAETQYFGPGTRLLVL.

Only a few counts were recorded for this clone. J is TRBJ2-2 and V is TRBV6-5; 9 positions agree with TRBD1. Germline CDR1 is MNHEY and CDR2 is SVGAGI. This CDR3 is built from 14 residues. V dropped 6 bases and J dropped 6; count of bases not matched to a gene: 5. CDR3 coding DNA: TGTGCCAGCAGAACAGGGGGCCTTGCCGGGGAGCTGTTTTTT. Its protein is CASRTGGLAGELFF.

This sequence joins TRBV5-8 and TRBJ1-2, with 7 bases matching TRBD1. CDR1 is SGHTS, CDR2 YDEGEE, per germline. The junction had 4 bases not matched to a gene; V was cut back by 1 base and J by 1 base. The CDR3 contains 15 residues. The CDR3 loop is CASSLYAGGNYGYTF. In DNA form, the CDR3 reads TGTGCCAGCAGCTTGTACGCAGGGGGTAACTATGGCTACACCTTC.

The CDR3 DNA reads TGTGCCAGCAGCTTAATAACCGGGACAGTAAATTCACCCCTCCACTTT. Residues: CASSLITGTVNSPLHF. This chain connects TRBV7-2 to TRBJ1-6; 7 bases fit TRBD1. The CDR3 runs to 16 residues. Germline loops: CDR1 SGHTA, CDR2 FQGNSA. The ends lost 2 bases at V and 7 bases at J; junction bases unmatched: 8.

V usage is TRBV5-8 and J usage is TRBJ2-7; 10 bases are shared with TRBD1. V lost 1 base and J lost 5; bases outside the gene matches: 6. CDR3 length: 15 amino acids. Germline V lookup: CDR1 SGHTS, CDR2 YDEGEE. CDR3 amino acids: CASSLYWTGGNEQYF. DNA for the CDR3: TGTGCCAGCAGCTTGTACTGGACAGGGGGGAACGAGCAGTACTTC.

V is TRBV3-1 (or the pseudogene TRBV3-2) and J is TRBJ2-3, with TRBD1 identical over 8 bases. CDR1 is LGHDT and CDR2 is YNNKEL in the germline V gene (reference sequence). The CDR3 covers 13 residues. V gave up 4 bases and J gave up 13 bases; unmatched junction bases: 10. The CDR3 loop reads CASSLRGTGDKYF. CDR3 sequence (DNA): TGTGCCAGCAGCCTCAGAGGGACAGGAGACAAGTATTTT.

CDR3 coding DNA: TGTGCCAGCAGCTCCGCAACTAATGAAAAACTGTTTTTT. Amino acid sequence: CASSSATNEKLFF. This sequence joins TRBV5-4 and TRBJ1-4; no firm D call. Trimming left V 3 bases short and J 0 bases short, with 3 bases between. This CDR3 has 13 residues. In germline, CDR1 is SGHNT, CDR2 YYREEE (reference sequence).

This chain links TRBV3-1 (or the pseudogene TRBV3-2) with TRBJ2-5; 10 nucleotides align to TRBD1. The CDR3 runs to 15 residues. Germline CDR1 reads LGHDT; CDR2 reads YNNKEL (reference sequence). Unmatched junction bases numbered 8, after V lost 5 bases and J lost 5 bases. The CDR3 loop reads CASSSGDRGSETQYF. The DNA of the CDR3 is TGTGCCAGCAGCTCCGGGGACAGGGGATCGGAGACCCAGTACTTC.

The rearrangement joins TRBV7-9 to TRBJ1-4; 7 bases align to TRBD1. Germline values: CDR1 SEHNR, CDR2 FQNEAQ (reference sequence). V shed 1 base and J 5 bases; nucleotides not matched to a gene: 10. This CDR3 is 17 amino acids long. In DNA form, the CDR3 reads TGTGCCAGCAGCTTAGGGGGGACCTCGGGACAGAATGAAAAACTGTTTTTT. Translating it yields CASSLGGTSGQNEKLFF.

This chain joins TRBV19 and TRBJ2-3; tentative D call: TRBD1 (6 bases). Germline V CDR1 and CDR2: LNHDA, SQIVND (reference sequence). This CDR3 is built from 14 residues. V lost 4 bases and J lost 3, with 11 bases in between. CDR3 region: CASSKTGVTDTQYF. The DNA for the CDR3 is TGTGCCAGTAGTAAGACAGGAGTTACAGATACGCAGTATTTT.

The chain links TRBV15 to TRBJ1-5; the D gene is possibly TRBD1 (6 bases). Germline values: CDR1 LNHNV, CDR2 YYDKDF (reference sequence). The CDR3 extends over 15 amino acids. V lost 2 bases and J 0 bases, leaving 8 bases between the germline ends. This CDR3 reads CATSRPGDSNQPQHF. CDR3 DNA sequence: TGTGCCACCAGCAGACCAGGGGATAGCAATCAGCCCCAGCATTTT. Using reference TRBV15 and TRBJ1-5 for the parts outside the CDR3, the full variable domain is DAMVIQNPRYQVTQFGKPVTLSCSQTLNHNVMYWYQQKSSQAPKLLFHYYDKDFNNEADTPDNFQSRRPNTSFCFLDIRSPGLGDTAMYLCATSRPGDSNQPQHFGDGTRLSIL.

This clone was seen a single time. The chain is built from TRBV25-1 and TRBJ1-2; TRBD1 agrees at 9 bases. V gave up 2 bases and J gave up 6 bases; unmatched junction bases: 7. In germline, CDR1 is MGHDK, CDR2 SYGVNS. The CDR3 has 15 amino acids. The CDR3 DNA follows: TGTGCCAGCAGTGAACGCGGGACAGGGAAGAATGGCTACACCTTC. As protein: CASSERGTGKNGYTF.

The chain combines TRBV7-9 with TRBJ1-2; 7 nucleotides match TRBD1. The CDR3 has 13 residues. In germline, CDR1 is SEHNR, CDR2 FQNEAQ (reference sequence). Germline trimming cut 5 bases from V and 3 bases from J; bases unmatched to any gene: 3. The CDR3 region is CASSLGTDYGYTF. CDR3 nucleotide sequence: TGTGCCAGCAGCCTAGGGACAGACTATGGCTACACCTTC.

The rearrangement joins TRBV5-4 to TRBJ2-2, with TRBD1 identical over 12 bases. V lost 4 bases and J lost 1; bases outside the gene matches: 5. This CDR3 spans 17 amino acids. Germline-derived CDR1 and CDR2 are SGHNT and YYREEE (reference sequence). The CDR3 is CASSPGQGARNTGELFF. CDR3 nucleotide sequence: TGTGCCAGCAGCCCGGGACAGGGGGCGCGGAACACCGGGGAGCTGTTTTTT.

This chain links TRBV7-9 with TRBJ2-1; TRBD1 aligns across 8 bases. Losses at the gene ends were 1 base for V and 3 bases for J; bases not matched to a gene: 2. CDR1 is SEHNR and CDR2 is FQNEAQ in the germline V gene (reference sequence). The CDR3 consists of 15 residues. CDR3 sequence: CASSLVTGGYNEQFF. The CDR3 bases are TGTGCCAGCAGCTTAGTTACAGGGGGCTACAATGAGCAGTTCTTC.

V gene TRBV19 combines with J gene TRBJ2-2, with a possible D match to TRBD1 (5 bases). From germline, CDR1 is LNHDA and CDR2 SQIVND (reference sequence). The germline V and J ends were trimmed by 9 bases and 1 base, with 9 bases remaining between them. The CDR3 length is 13 residues. CDR3 nucleotides: TGTGCCAGCAGCACAGGGAACACCGGGGAGCTGTTTTTT. Its translation: CASSTGNTGELFF.

V gene TRBV3-1 (or the pseudogene TRBV3-2) combines with J gene TRBJ1-1; D uncertain. The CDR3 is 14 residues long. Germline CDR1 is LGHDT and CDR2 is YNNKEL (reference sequence). The V gene lost 4 bases and the J gene lost 4 bases, with 13 bases spanning the gap. CDR3 region: CASSPRVGATEAFF. In nucleotides, the CDR3 is TGTGCCAGCAGCCCTCGGGTGGGTGCCACTGAAGCTTTCTTT.

This clone was detected only a few times. The chain is built from TRBV7-9 and TRBJ2-7, with a possible D match to TRBD1 (6 bases). This CDR3 comprises 12 residues. V was pared by 5 bases and J by 2 bases, with 7 bases between. Germline CDR1 and CDR2: SEHNR and FQNEAQ (reference sequence). The CDR3 DNA follows: TGTGCCAGCAGCCCAGGGGCCTACGAGCAGTACTTC. Amino acids: CASSPGAYEQYF.

This clone was seen only once. The chain carries TRBV30 and TRBJ1-5; D uncertain. In germline, CDR1 is GTSNPN, CDR2 SVGIG (reference sequence). The V gene lost 0 bases and the J gene lost 3 bases, with 9 bases spanning the gap. The length of the CDR3 is 14 residues. The CDR3 DNA is TGTGCCTGGAGTGTAGCGCCGTTCAATCAGCCCCAGCATTTT. Translation: CAWSVAPFNQPQHF.